The 2 T cell receptor beta chains presented below share a single source sample, sequenced in a study of T cells in Graves' hyperthyroidism and ophthalmopathy. Using RNA transcripts as the source, TCR beta CDR3 regions were amplified. The HTBI set primed first-round TCR CDR3 RT-PCR. MiXCR, run by TCRdb on the multiplex PCR reads, gives a single entry per CDR3 protein. The sample lists a few hundred thousand distinct CDR3 sequences, around 16% occurring once. The specimen sequenced was blood. Receptors originate from a woman aged 25 to 39 with Graves' hyperthyroidism.

This clonotype was seen at least ten times. This rearrangement joins TRBV29-1 to TRBJ2-7; 11 positions agree with TRBD1. CDR3 length equals 16 residues. V lost 7 bases and J lost 5; bases outside the gene matches: 16. CDR1 and CDR2 from the germline V gene are SQVTM and ANQGSEA. CDR3 protein: CSGRNRLGQGADEQYF. DNA for the CDR3: TGCAGCGGCCGCAACCGCCTCGGACAGGGGGCCGACGAGCAGTACTTC.

The V and J genes are TRBV5-6 and TRBJ1-2, with 9 bases matching TRBD1. V shed 8 bases and J 7 bases; nucleotides not matched to a gene: 6. CDR1 SGHDT and CDR2 YYEEEE come from the germline V gene. The CDR3 spans 12 residues. CDR3 in amino acids: CASHRGLIGYTF. The CDR3 region has the DNA TGTGCCAGTCACAGGGGGCTCATTGGCTACACCTTC.